The 16 T cell receptor beta chains below come from one sample, sequenced in a study of spatial heterogeneity in lung cancer. In TCRdb, the 5' RACE reads were re-called with MiXCR into one record per CDR3 protein. This sample carries approximately 52,000 distinct CDR3 sequences, 6% to 9% of them seen once, and the ten largest clones take less than 3.5%. Time point described: sample taken at primary tumor resection. In each case, whole RNA from tumor, nontumor lung or frozen PBMC was sequenced unsorted. Specimen: PBMCs, collected at surgery. The receptors derive from a female donor with early-stage non-small cell lung cancer.

With regard to this clonotype: A read error may explain this, as a much larger clone is one base away. Here the CDR3 reads CASSAHWFRGGTDTQYF. For the CDR3, the DNA is TGTGCCAGCAGCGCCCATTGGTTTCGGGGAGGCACAGATACGCAGTATTTT. The chain has TRBV3-1 and TRBJ2-3; possible D gene TRBD2, 5 bases. This CDR3 spans 17 amino acids. Germline V lookup: CDR1 LGHDT, CDR2 YNNKEL (reference sequence). Trimming removed 5 bases at V and 1 base at J, with 19 bases between.

The genes are TRBV12-3 or TRBV12-4 and TRBJ2-7; no firm D call. V was clipped by 3 bases and J by 6 bases, with 12 bases between them. CDR3 size: 13 residues. CDR3 DNA: TGTGCCAGCAGTTTGGTGGAGACTGGCGAGCAGTACTTC. It specifies CASSLVETGEQYF.

The sample holds a few counts of this clonotype. The chain links TRBV2 to TRBJ1-4; D possibly corresponds to TRBD1 (5 bases). The V gene lost 7 bases and the J gene lost 8 bases, with 17 bases spanning the gap. The CDR3 is made up of 14 amino acids. The V gene's germline CDR1 is SNHLY and CDR2 FYNNEI. The CDR3 protein is CASTMGGLVEKLFF. The CDR3 DNA sequence: TGTGCCAGCACCATGGGGGGACTGGTCGAAAAACTGTTTTTT.

This clonotype came up many times. V and J are TRBV3-1 and TRBJ2-7; TRBD1 is a possible D gene (5 bases). This CDR3 has 15 amino acids. CDR1 LGHDT and CDR2 YNNKEL come from the germline V gene (reference sequence). With 1 base removed from V and 5 bases from J, the gap between germline ends came to 15 bases. CDR3: CASSQARATADEQYF. CDR3 bases: TGTGCCAGCAGCCAAGCCAGGGCTACTGCGGACGAGCAGTACTTC.

This clonotype has ten or more counts. This chain's CDR3 is CASSPPGGSYEQYF. The CDR3 DNA reads TGTGCCAGCAGTCCTCCTGGGGGCTCCTACGAGCAGTACTTC. The chain employs TRBV6-2 or TRBV6-3 and TRBJ2-7; possibly TRBD1 or TRBD2 for D (5 bases each). V was clipped by 5 bases and J by 0 bases, with 11 bases between them. In germline, CDR1 is MNHEY, CDR2 SVGEGT. The CDR3 extends over 14 amino acids.

This clonotype has more than one count but fewer than ten. The rearrangement links TRBV6-6 to TRBJ2-1, with 9 nucleotides matching TRBD1. The CDR3 loop spans 14 amino acids. Germline-derived CDR1 and CDR2 are MNHNY and SVGAGI (reference sequence). With 2 bases clipped from V and 7 bases from J, the junction kept 3 bases outside the gene matches. The CDR3 nucleotides are TGTGCCAGCAGTTACGGGACAGGGATTAATGAGCAGTTCTTC. It yields the protein CASSYGTGINEQFF.

In this sample, this clonotype turned up a few times. The V and J genes are TRBV7-2 and TRBJ2-7; D is perhaps TRBD1 (5 bases). The CDR3 has 12 amino acids. CDR1 is SGHTA, CDR2 FQGNSA, per germline. The V gene lost 4 bases and the J gene lost 7 bases, with 11 bases spanning the gap. As DNA, the CDR3 is TGTGCCAGCAGCTCGAATCGACAGGAGCAGTACTTC. As protein: CASSSNRQEQYF.

The rearrangement links TRBV20-1 to TRBJ1-5; 8 nucleotides agree with TRBD1. CDR1 is DFQATT, CDR2 SNEGSKA, per germline (reference sequence). V shed 5 bases and J 6 bases; nucleotides not matched to a gene: 9. The CDR3 spans 14 residues. The CDR3 DNA follows: TGCAGTGCTGTCGAACAGGGGGGACGTCAGCCCCAGCATTTT. Residues: CSAVEQGGRQPQHF.

This clonotype has ten or more counts. This chain joins TRBV6-5 and TRBJ2-1; TRBD2 matches at 10 bases. Per germline, CDR1 MNHEY and CDR2 SVGAGI. The CDR3 is 15 residues long. The trim removed 6 bases at V and 3 bases at J, leaving 5 bases unmatched. The CDR3 spells CASSLLAGNYNEQFF. The CDR3 DNA sequence: TGTGCCAGCAGCCTACTAGCGGGAAACTACAATGAGCAGTTCTTC.

This clonotype appeared many times. V and J are TRBV10-3 and TRBJ2-1, with D perhaps matching TRBD1 (5 bases). V was shortened by 4 bases and J by 10 bases, with 17 bases between the two germline ends. The CDR3 runs 14 residues. Germline V gene data show CDR1 as ENHRY and CDR2 as SYGVKD. The DNA for the CDR3 is TGTGCCATCAGTGCCCGACAGTCGTCGGCCGAGCAGTTCTTC. The encoded protein is CAISARQSSAEQFF.

This clonotype was recorded many times. The chain uses TRBV20-1 and TRBJ2-7; 13 bases align to TRBD2. The germline CDR1 and CDR2 sequences are DFQATT and SNEGSKA (reference sequence). The CDR3 runs to 18 residues. The V gene end was trimmed by 1 base and the J gene end by 0 bases; junction bases not matched to a gene: 9. CDR3 amino acids: CSARGRTSGGLSSYEQYF. As DNA, the CDR3 is TGCAGTGCTAGAGGCAGGACTAGCGGGGGACTGTCCTCCTACGAGCAGTACTTC.

With regard to this clonotype: A clone one base away is much larger, so this may be a read error. V gene TRBV28 combines with J gene TRBJ2-1, with a weak D call TRBD1 (6 bases). The CDR3 contains 14 residues. Looked up from germline, CDR1 is MDHEN and CDR2 is SYDVKM. CDR3 bases: TGTACCAGCGGTTTACAGGGACCAGCGAATGAGCAGTTCTTC. This sequence encodes CTSGLQGPANEQFF.

This clonotype was seen many times. CDR3 DNA: TGTGCCAGCAGTTCTCCCTCGATTTTTTACGAGCAGTACTTC. It specifies CASSSPSIFYEQYF. The chain recombines TRBV28 with TRBJ2-7, with unresolved D. In germline, CDR1 is MDHEN, CDR2 SYDVKM. CDR3 length: 14 amino acids. V lost 4 bases, J lost 4 bases, and 14 bases lay in between.

This clonotype was counted ten times or more. V usage is TRBV5-1 and J usage is TRBJ2-3, with TRBD1 matching over 9 bases. From germline, CDR1 is SGHRS and CDR2 YFSETQ. This CDR3 is built from 16 residues. V was pared by 1 base and J by 4 bases, with 7 bases of the junction left unmatched. As DNA, the CDR3 is TGCGCCAGCAGCTTGTTTGGACAGGGGATCCCAGATACGCAGTATTTT. Residues: CASSLFGQGIPDTQYF.

This clonotype was observed at least ten times. The rearrangement links TRBV7-9 to TRBJ2-3; 12 bases match TRBD2. Germline V gene lookup returns CDR1 SEHNR and CDR2 FQNEAQ (reference sequence). This CDR3 has 18 amino acids. With 0 bases clipped from V and 4 bases from J, the junction kept 8 bases outside the gene matches. CDR3 coding DNA: TGTGCCAGCAGCTTAGCGGTGGTGACTAGCGGGGGCCCAGATACGCAGTATTTT. Amino acid sequence: CASSLAVVTSGGPDTQYF.

This clonotype was counted at least ten times. V and J are TRBV7-7 and TRBJ2-5; D uncertain. From germline, CDR1 is SSHAT and CDR2 FNYEAQ (reference sequence). V shed 3 bases and J shed 4 bases, with 9 bases lying between them. The CDR3 length is 13 residues. CDR3 amino acids: CASSLPPSETQYF. Here the CDR3 DNA reads TGTGCCAGCAGCTTGCCCCCGTCAGAGACCCAGTACTTC.